This entry lists 10 T cell receptor beta chains sequenced from one sample in a study of PD-1 blockade in classical Hodgkin lymphoma. Sample time point: cycle 4 day 1 (C4D1), after less than seven weeks of nivolumab. After autologous stem cell transplantation all patients relapsed, and prior brentuximab vedotin exposure differed between cohorts. TCRdb keeps only in-frame clones here, not all; method: immunoSEQ multiplex PCR. The table shows roughly 40,000 clones, with 78% occurring only once. This sample comprised peripheral blood mononuclear cells (PBMCs), obtained before the fourth cycle of nivolumab. Source of these receptors: a human donor with classical Hodgkin lymphoma.

The rearrangement uses TRBV6-6 and TRBJ2-7, with a possible D match to TRBD2 (5 bases). This CDR3 region has 14 residues. V was trimmed by 6 bases and J by 3 bases, leaving 15 bases between them. Germline assignment: CDR1 MNHNY and CDR2 SVGAGI (reference sequence). The CDR3 DNA is TGTGCCAGCAGGACCGGACTCATGGACTACGAGCAGTACTTC. This codes for CASRTGLMDYEQYF.

This clone has a handful of counts. J is TRBJ1-6 and V is TRBV5-5; no firm D call. CDR1 and CDR2 (germline): SGHKS, YYEKEE (reference sequence). The CDR3 runs 12 residues. V gave up 1 base and J gave up 16 bases, with 12 bases separating them. The CDR3 region has the DNA TGTGCCAGCAGCTTGCCATCCTTCAGTCTCCACTTT. Protein: CASSLPSFSLHF.

The chain uses TRBV18 and TRBJ2-7; the D is unclear. There are 14 residues in the CDR3. The germline gives CDR1 KGHSH, CDR2 LQKENI. V was clipped by 6 bases and J by 2 bases, with 14 bases between them. CDR3 nucleotides: TGTGCCAGCTCCCTCACGAAGGGTCCCTACGAGCAGTACTTC. Its translation: CASSLTKGPYEQYF.

Note on this clone: One end of the junction does not line up with germline, which may come from a read error. The J gene is TRBJ1-4, the V gene TRBV7-7, with 7 bases that match TRBD1. Germline-derived CDR1 and CDR2 are SSHAT and FNYEAQ (reference sequence). CDR3 length equals 15 residues. CDR3 sequence (DNA): TGTGCTAGCAGCCCGACAGGGAGTGGAGAAGAAAAACTGTTTTTT. The encoded protein is CASSPTGSGEEKLFF.

J is TRBJ2-4 and V is TRBV28; D is uncertain. V lost 3 bases and J lost 7, with 4 bases in between. This CDR3 comprises 11 residues. Germline lookup yields CDR1 MDHEN and CDR2 SYDVKM. CDR3: CASSFLNIQYF. The CDR3 bases are TGTGCCAGCAGTTTCCTCAACATTCAGTACTTC.

This clone was recorded a few times. This chain links TRBV11-2 with TRBJ1-3; TRBD1 aligns across 7 bases. This CDR3 has 19 amino acids. The germline gives CDR1 SGHAT, CDR2 FQNNGV. The ends lost 5 bases at V and 4 bases at J; junction bases unmatched: 20. This CDR3 is CASSVYGDRDSFSGNTIYF. DNA for the CDR3: TGTGCCAGCAGCGTATACGGCGACCGGGACAGCTTTTCCGGAAACACCATATATTTT.

This chain uses TRBV10-3 with TRBJ1-6; 7 positions agree with TRBD1. Germline CDR1 reads ENHRY; CDR2 reads SYGVKD. The CDR3 sequence is 15 residues long. V dropped 3 bases and J dropped 5; count of bases not matched to a gene: 4. The CDR3 here is CAISDRDSDNSPLHF. The CDR3 DNA follows: TGTGCCATCAGTGACAGGGACAGCGATAATTCACCCCTCCACTTT.

This clone was observed a single time. This CDR3 is CASSVAGETEAFF. For the CDR3, the DNA is TGTGCCAGCAGCGTAGCAGGGGAGACTGAAGCTTTCTTT. The chain links TRBV9 to TRBJ1-1; a possible D gene is TRBD1 (6 bases). V shed 0 bases and J shed 5 bases, with 8 bases lying between them. Germline V CDR1 and CDR2: SGDLS, YYNGEE. The length of the CDR3 is 13 residues.

The chain recombines TRBV7-9 with TRBJ2-7; 7 bases fit TRBD1. With V trimmed by 3 bases and J by 1 base, 9 bases remained unmatched. The CDR3 length is 16 residues. Looked up from germline, CDR1 is SEHNR and CDR2 is FQNEAQ (reference sequence). CDR3 sequence reads: CASSLAGTALSYEQYF. The DNA for the CDR3 is TGTGCCAGCAGCTTGGCCGGGACAGCCCTTTCCTACGAGCAGTACTTC. Full variable domain (missing parts from reference TRBV7-9 and TRBJ2-7): DTGVSQNPRHKITKRGQNVTFRCDPISEHNRLYWYRQTLGQGPEFLTYFQNEAQLEKSRLLSDRFSAERPKGSFSTLEIQRTEQGDSAMYLCASSLAGTALSYEQYFGPGTRLTVT.

This clone was found once. The chain links TRBV4-3 to TRBJ2-7, with D tentatively TRBD1 (6 bases). V was shortened by 4 bases and J by 2 bases, with 9 bases between the two germline ends. Germline CDR1 is LGHNA and CDR2 is YSLEER. The CDR3 spans 13 residues. Here the CDR3 reads CASSLDRTYEQYF. CDR3 nucleotide sequence: TGCGCCAGCAGCCTCGACAGGACCTACGAGCAGTACTTC.